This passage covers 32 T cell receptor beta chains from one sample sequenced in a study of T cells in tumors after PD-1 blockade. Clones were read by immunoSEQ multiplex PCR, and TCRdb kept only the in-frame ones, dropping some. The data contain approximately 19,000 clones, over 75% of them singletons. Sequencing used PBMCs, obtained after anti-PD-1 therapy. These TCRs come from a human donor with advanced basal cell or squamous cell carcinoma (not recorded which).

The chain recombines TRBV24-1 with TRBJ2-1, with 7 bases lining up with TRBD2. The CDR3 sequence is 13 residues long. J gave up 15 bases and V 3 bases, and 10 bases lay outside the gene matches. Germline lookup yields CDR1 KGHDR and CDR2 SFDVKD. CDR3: CATSDLGLDRLFF. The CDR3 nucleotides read TGTGCCACCAGTGATCTCGGACTAGATCGGTTGTTCTTC.

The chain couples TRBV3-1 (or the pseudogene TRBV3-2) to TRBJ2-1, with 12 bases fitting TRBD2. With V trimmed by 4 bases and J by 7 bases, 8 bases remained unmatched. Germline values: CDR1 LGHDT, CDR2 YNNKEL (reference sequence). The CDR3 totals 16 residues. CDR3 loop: CASSPRPSGRVNEQFF. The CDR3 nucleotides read TGTGCCAGCAGCCCTCGCCCTAGCGGGAGGGTGAATGAGCAGTTCTTC.

The CDR3 DNA is TGTGCCAGTAGTACTGGGACGGGACCGTTGGACCGCTACACCTTC. Its protein product is CASSTGTGPLDRYTF. This rearrangement joins TRBV19 to TRBJ1-2, with a tentative D call TRBD1 (5 bases). Germline-derived CDR1 and CDR2 are LNHDA and SQIVND (reference sequence). This CDR3 is 15 amino acids long. The V and J ends lost 4 bases and 9 bases respectively, with 21 bases between them.

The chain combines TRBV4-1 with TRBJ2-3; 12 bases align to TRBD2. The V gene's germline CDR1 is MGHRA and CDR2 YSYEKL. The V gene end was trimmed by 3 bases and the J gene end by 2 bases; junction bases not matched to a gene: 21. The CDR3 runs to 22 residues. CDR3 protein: CASSQLPPATSGGTRDTDTQYF. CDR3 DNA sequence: TGCGCCAGCAGCCAGCTACCCCCCGCCACTAGCGGGGGGACGCGGGACACAGATACGCAGTATTTT.

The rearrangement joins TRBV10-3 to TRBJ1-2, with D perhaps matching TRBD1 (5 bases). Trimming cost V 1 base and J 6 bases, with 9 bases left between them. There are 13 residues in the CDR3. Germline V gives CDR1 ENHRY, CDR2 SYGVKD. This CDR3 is CAISEFKTDGYTF. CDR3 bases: TGTGCCATCAGTGAGTTTAAGACAGATGGCTACACCTTC.

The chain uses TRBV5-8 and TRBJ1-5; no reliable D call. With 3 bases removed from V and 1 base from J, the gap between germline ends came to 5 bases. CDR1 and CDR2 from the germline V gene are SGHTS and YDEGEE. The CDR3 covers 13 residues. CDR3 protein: CASSSGSNQPQHF. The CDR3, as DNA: TGTGCCAGCAGCTCTGGAAGCAATCAGCCCCAGCATTTT. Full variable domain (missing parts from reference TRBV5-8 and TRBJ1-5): EAGVTQSPTHLIKTRGQQATLRCSPISGHTSVYWYQQALGLGLQFLLWYDEGEERNRGNFPPRFSGRQFPNYSSELNVNALELEDSALYLCASSSGSNQPQHFGDGTRLSIL.

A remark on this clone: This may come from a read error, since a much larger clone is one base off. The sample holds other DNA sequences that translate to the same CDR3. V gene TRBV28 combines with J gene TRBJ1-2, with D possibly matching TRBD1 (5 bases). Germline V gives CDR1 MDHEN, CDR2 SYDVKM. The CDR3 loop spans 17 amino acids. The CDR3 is CASSSTRRDGPLYGYTF. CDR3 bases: TGTGCCAGCAGTTCAACTCGCCGGGACGGACCACTTTATGGCTACACCTTT.

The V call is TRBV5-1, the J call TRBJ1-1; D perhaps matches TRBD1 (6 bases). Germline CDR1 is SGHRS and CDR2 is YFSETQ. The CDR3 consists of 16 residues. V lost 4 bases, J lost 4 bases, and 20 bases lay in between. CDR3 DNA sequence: TGCGCCAGCAGCAGAAGACCTCAGGGGCCAGGCACTGAAGCTTTCTTT. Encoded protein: CASSRRPQGPGTEAFF.

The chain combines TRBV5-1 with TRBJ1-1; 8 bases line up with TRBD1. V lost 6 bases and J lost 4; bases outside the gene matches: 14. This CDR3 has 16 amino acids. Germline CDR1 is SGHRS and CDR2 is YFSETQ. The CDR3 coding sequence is TGCGCCAGCACCACGGGGGGCGGCAGGGGGCCCACTGAAGCTTTCTTT. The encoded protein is CASTTGGGRGPTEAFF.

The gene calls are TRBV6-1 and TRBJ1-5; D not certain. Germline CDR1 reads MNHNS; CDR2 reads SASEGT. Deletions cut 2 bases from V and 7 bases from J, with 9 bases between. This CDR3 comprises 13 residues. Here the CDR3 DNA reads TGTGCCAGCAGTGAATGGCAGCGCCAGCCCCAGCATTTT. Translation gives CASSEWQRQPQHF.

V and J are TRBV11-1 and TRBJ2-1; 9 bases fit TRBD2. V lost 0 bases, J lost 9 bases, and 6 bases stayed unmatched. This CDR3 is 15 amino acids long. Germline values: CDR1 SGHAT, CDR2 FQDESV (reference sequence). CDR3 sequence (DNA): TGTGCCAGCAGCTTAGCCGGGACTAGCTTGCGTGAGCAGTTCTTC. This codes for CASSLAGTSLREQFF. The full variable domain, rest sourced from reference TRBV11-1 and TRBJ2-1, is EAEVAQSPRYKITEKSQAVAFWCDPISGHATLYWYRQILGQGPELLVQFQDESVVDDSQLPKDRFSAERLKGVDSTLKIQPAELGDSAMYLCASSLAGTSLREQFFGPGTRLTVL.

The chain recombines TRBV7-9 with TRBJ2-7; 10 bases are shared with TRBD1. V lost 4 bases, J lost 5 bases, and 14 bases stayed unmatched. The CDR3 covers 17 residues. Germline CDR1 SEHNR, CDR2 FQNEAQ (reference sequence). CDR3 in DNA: TGTGCCAGCAGCTCCGTAAGGACAGGGGGTTTGATCAACGAGCAGTACTTC. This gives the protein CASSSVRTGGLINEQYF.

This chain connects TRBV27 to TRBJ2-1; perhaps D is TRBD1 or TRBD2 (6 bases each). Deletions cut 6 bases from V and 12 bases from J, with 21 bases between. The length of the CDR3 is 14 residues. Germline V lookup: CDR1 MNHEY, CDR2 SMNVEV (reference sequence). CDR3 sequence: CASSYHGTPGGQFF. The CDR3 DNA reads TGTGCCAGCAGCTACCACGGGACACCCGGGGGGCAGTTCTTC.

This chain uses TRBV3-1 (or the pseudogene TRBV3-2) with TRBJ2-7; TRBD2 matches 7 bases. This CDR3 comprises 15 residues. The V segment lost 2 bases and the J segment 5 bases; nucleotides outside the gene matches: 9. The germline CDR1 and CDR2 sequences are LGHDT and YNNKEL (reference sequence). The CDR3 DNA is TGTGCCAGCAGCCAAAACGGGGGAGGGGTTGACGAGCAGTACTTC. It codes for CASSQNGGGVDEQYF.

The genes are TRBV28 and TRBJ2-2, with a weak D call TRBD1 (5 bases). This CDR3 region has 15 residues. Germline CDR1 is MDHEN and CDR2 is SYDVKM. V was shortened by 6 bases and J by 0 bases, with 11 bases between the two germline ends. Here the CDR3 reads CASSRRTTNTGELFF. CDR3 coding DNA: TGTGCCAGCAGCCGTCGGACAACGAACACCGGGGAGCTGTTTTTT. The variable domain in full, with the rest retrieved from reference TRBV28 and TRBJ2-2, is DVKVTQSSRYLVKRTGEKVFLECVQDMDHENMFWYRQDPGLGLRLIYFSYDVKMKEKGDIPEGYSVSREKKERFSLILESASTNQTSMYLCASSRRTTNTGELFFGEGSRLTVL.

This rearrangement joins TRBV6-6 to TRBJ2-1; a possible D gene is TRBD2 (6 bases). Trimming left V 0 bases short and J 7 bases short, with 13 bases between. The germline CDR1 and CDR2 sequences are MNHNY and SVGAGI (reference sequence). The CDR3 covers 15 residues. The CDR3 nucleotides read TGTGCCAGCAGTTACTCGGCGGGGCGGAAAAATGAGCAGTTCTTC. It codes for CASSYSAGRKNEQFF.

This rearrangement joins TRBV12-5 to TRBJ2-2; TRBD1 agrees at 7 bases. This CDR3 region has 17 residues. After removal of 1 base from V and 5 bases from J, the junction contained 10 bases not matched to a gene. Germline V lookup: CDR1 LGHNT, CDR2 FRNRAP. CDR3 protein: CASGLGTTGLKTGELFF. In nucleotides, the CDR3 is TGTGCTAGTGGTTTGGGAACGACAGGGTTGAAAACCGGGGAGCTGTTTTTT. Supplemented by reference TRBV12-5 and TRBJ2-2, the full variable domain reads DARVTQTPRHKVTEMGQEVTMRCQPILGHNTVFWYRQTMMQGLELLAYFRNRAPLDDSGMPKDRFSAEMPDATLATLKIQPSEPRDSAVYFCASGLGTTGLKTGELFFGEGSRLTVL.

CDR3 protein: CASSLGARETQYF. The CDR3 region has the DNA TGTGCCAGCAGCTTAGGGGCGAGGGAGACCCAGTACTTC. The chain employs TRBV7-2 and TRBJ2-5; D is uncertain. The V gene's germline CDR1 is SGHTA and CDR2 FQGNSA. The CDR3 consists of 13 residues. Deletions cut 1 base from V and 5 bases from J, with 8 bases between. The entire variable domain, with the rest obtained from reference TRBV7-2 and TRBJ2-5, is as follows: GAGVSQSPSNKVTEKGKDVELRCDPISGHTALYWYRQSLGQGLEFLIYFQGNSAPDKSGLPSDRFSAERTGGSVSTLTIQRTQQEDSAVYLCASSLGARETQYFGPGTRLLVL.

CDR3 nucleotides: TGTGCCAGCAGTTTATCCGGGGACCAGCAGTACTTC. This encodes CASSLSGDQQYF. This rearrangement joins TRBV28 to TRBJ2-7, with D perhaps assigned TRBD1 or TRBD2 (5 bases each). The CDR3 covers 12 residues. Trimming stripped 1 base from V and 8 bases from J, with 9 bases between. CDR1 MDHEN and CDR2 SYDVKM come from the germline V gene. The full variable domain, in which reference TRBV28 and TRBJ2-7 provide the parts outside the CDR3, is DVKVTQSSRYLVKRTGEKVFLECVQDMDHENMFWYRQDPGLGLRLIYFSYDVKMKEKGDIPEGYSVSREKKERFSLILESASTNQTSMYLCASSLSGDQQYFGPGTRLTVT.

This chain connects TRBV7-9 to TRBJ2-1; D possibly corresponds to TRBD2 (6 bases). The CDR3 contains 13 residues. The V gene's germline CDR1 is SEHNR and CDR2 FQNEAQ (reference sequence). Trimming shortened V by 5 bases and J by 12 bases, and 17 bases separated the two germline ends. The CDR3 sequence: CASSTGPTGGQFF. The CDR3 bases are TGTGCCAGCAGCACGGGACCGACCGGGGGGCAGTTCTTC.

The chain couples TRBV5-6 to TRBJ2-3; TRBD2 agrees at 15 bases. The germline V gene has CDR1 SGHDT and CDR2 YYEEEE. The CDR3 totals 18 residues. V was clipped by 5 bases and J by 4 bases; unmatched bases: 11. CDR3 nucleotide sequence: TGTGCCAGCAGTTATGGGACTAGCGGGGGGTTCTTCGCAGATACGCAGTATTTT. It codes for CASSYGTSGGFFADTQYF.

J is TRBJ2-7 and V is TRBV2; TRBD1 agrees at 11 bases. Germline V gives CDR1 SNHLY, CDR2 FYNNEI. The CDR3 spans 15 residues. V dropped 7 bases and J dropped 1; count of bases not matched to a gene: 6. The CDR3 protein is CASTRGQGVSYEQYF. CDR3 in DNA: TGTGCCAGCACTAGGGGACAGGGGGTTTCCTACGAGCAGTACTTC.

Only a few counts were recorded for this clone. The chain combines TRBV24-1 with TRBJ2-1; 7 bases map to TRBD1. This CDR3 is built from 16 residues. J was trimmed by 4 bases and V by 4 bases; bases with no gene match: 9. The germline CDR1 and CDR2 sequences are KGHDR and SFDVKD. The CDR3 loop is CATSEGQGVSYNEQFF. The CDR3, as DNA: TGTGCCACCAGTGAGGGTCAGGGGGTTTCGTACAATGAGCAGTTCTTC.

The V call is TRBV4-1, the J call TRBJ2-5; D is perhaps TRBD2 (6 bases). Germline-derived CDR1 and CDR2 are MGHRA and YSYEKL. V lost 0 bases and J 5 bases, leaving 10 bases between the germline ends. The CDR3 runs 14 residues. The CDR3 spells CASSQDYGGETQYF. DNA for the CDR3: TGCGCCAGCAGCCAAGATTACGGAGGGGAGACCCAGTACTTC.

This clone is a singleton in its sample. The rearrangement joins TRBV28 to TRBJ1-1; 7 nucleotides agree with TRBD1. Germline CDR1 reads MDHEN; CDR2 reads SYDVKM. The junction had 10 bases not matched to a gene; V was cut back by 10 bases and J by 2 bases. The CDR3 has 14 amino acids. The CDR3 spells CATGTGTANTEAFF. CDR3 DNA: TGTGCCACCGGAACCGGGACAGCTAACACTGAAGCTTTCTTT.

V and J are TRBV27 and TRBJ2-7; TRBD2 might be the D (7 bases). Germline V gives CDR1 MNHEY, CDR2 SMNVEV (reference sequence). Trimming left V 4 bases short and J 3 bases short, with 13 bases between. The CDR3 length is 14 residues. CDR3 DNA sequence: TGTGCCAGCAGTTCAACGGGGGGCGTCTACGAGCAGTACTTC. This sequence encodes CASSSTGGVYEQYF.

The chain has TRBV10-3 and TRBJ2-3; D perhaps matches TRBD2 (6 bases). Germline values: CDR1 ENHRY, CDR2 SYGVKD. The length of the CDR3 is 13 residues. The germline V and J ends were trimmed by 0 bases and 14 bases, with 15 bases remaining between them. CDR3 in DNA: TGTGCCATCAGTGAGTCGACGCGGGAACCTGGGTATTTT. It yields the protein CAISESTREPGYF.

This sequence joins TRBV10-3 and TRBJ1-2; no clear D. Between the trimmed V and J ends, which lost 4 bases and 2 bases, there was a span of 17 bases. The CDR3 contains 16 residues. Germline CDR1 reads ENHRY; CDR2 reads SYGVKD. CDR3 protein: CAISATPTPPNYGYTF. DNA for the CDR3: TGTGCCATCAGTGCAACACCTACGCCCCCAAACTATGGCTACACCTTC.

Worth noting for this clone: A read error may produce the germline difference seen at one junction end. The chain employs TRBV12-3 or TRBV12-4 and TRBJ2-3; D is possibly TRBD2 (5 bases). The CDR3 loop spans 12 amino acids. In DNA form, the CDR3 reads TGTGCCAGCAGTTTACTGTCGGACTTCCATCATTTT. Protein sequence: CASSLLSDFHHF.

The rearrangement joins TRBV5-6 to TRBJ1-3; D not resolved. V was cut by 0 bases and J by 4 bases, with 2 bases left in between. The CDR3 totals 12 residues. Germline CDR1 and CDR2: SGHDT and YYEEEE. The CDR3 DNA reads TGTGCCAGCAGCTTGGCCGGAAACACCATATATTTT. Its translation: CASSLAGNTIYF.

The CDR3 nucleotides are TGTGCCAGTAGGGGGACAGCCACCGGGGAGCTGTTTTTT. Its translation: CASRGTATGELFF. The rearrangement links TRBV19 to TRBJ2-2, with 7 positions matching TRBD1. The V gene's germline CDR1 is LNHDA and CDR2 SQIVND (reference sequence). The CDR3 spans 13 residues. V shed 6 bases, J shed 4 bases, and the junction held 2 bases outside the gene matches.

Here the CDR3 reads CASGGGGHTDTQYF. CDR3 DNA: TGCGCCAGCGGGGGAGGGGGCCACACAGATACGCAGTATTTT. This rearrangement joins TRBV5-1 to TRBJ2-3, with D perhaps matching TRBD1 or TRBD2 (7 bases each). The CDR3 extends over 14 amino acids. The germline V and J ends were trimmed by 7 bases and 2 bases, with 14 bases remaining between them. Germline CDR1 reads SGHRS; CDR2 reads YFSETQ.